What follows are 5 T cell receptor beta chains derived from one specimen sequenced in a study of T-cell reconstitution after alpha-beta-depleted transplantation in children. TCRbeta library preparation incorporated unique molecular identifiers. MiXCR was run by TCRdb on the PCR reads, yielding one entry per CDR3 protein. The data contain around 100,000 distinct CDR3 sequences, about a tenth of them seen just once; the ten biggest clones take up around 34%. Sequencing was performed on PBMCs, taken before TCRalphabeta/CD19-depleted stem cell transplant. These receptors all come from a boy under 10 years old with acute lymphoblastic leukemia, due to receive a stem cell transplant.

This clonotype was picked up a small number of times. V and J are TRBV24-1 and TRBJ2-1, with 8 bases aligning to TRBD1. Trimming removed 5 bases from V and 5 bases from J; junction bases left unmatched: 7. Germline V gene data show CDR1 as KGHDR and CDR2 as SFDVKD. CDR3 length: 15 residues. The CDR3 DNA is TGTGCCACCAGTGGCGGACAGGGAACCAACAATGAGCAGTTCTTC. Translating gives CATSGGQGTNNEQFF.

The V gene is TRBV6-4, the J gene TRBJ1-1; no reliable D call. Germline V gene sequence: CDR1 MRHNA, CDR2 SNTAGT. The CDR3 has 14 amino acids. Between the trimmed V and J ends, which lost 8 bases and 1 base, there was a span of 14 bases. The DNA of the CDR3 is TGTGCCAGCCGACTAGATTCGGGGAACACTGAAGCTTTCTTT. The encoded protein is CASRLDSGNTEAFF.

This clonotype was counted at least ten times. The chain joins TRBV20-1 to TRBJ1-1, with D perhaps matching TRBD1 (6 bases). CDR3 size: 13 residues. With 7 bases removed from V and 1 base from J, the gap between germline ends came to 13 bases. In germline, CDR1 is DFQATT, CDR2 SNEGSKA (reference sequence). This CDR3 is CSVRGQRNTEAFF. For the CDR3, the DNA is TGCAGTGTCAGAGGACAGAGGAACACTGAAGCTTTCTTT.

The rearrangement uses TRBV24-1 and TRBJ2-1; D is unresolved. Germline V gives CDR1 KGHDR, CDR2 SFDVKD. There are 13 residues in the CDR3. Trimming pared 5 bases from V and 5 bases from J, leaving 9 bases between. The CDR3: CATSGQNDNEQFF. The CDR3 DNA follows: TGTGCCACCAGTGGGCAGAACGACAATGAGCAGTTCTTC.

This clonotype was counted many times. The chain has TRBV6-5 and TRBJ2-1, with 8 bases fitting TRBD2. This CDR3 has 14 residues. Germline CDR1 reads MNHEY; CDR2 reads SVGAGI. J was trimmed by 5 bases and V by 6 bases; bases with no gene match: 6. CDR3 region: CASRVLAEDNEQFF. CDR3 in DNA: TGTGCCAGCAGGGTACTAGCGGAAGACAATGAGCAGTTCTTC.